Below, one T cell receptor (beta chain) is given with its context. This clone was seen only a few times. Its antigen is still unknown. Base qualities are missing; no much larger clone stands one base away. The entire amount of isolated RNA was reverse transcribed using the High Capacity cDNA Reverse Transcription Kit, so the sequenced TCRB transcripts were expressed ones. Deep immunoSEQ sequencing was applied to naive, central memory and regulatory T cell samples, giving an average of about 3.6 million total reads per sample. Sorted cells were lysed in RLT buffer and RNA was extracted with DNase-treated RNeasy Micro or Mini kits, depending on cell number. Each cell subset was processed on its own to prevent cross-contamination, while patient and healthy donor samples were processed together. The immunoSEQ multiplex PCR was used to amplify TCRB sequences from cDNA, generating 87-bp fragments that spanned the CDR3 region. Sequencing of the amplicons was done on the Illumina HiSeq platform. Turning to the authors' computational methods: Synthetic template baselines were used to correct PCR bias computationally, reads within Hamming distance 2 were collapsed, and singletons that could not be merged were discarded. Reads were aligned to IMGT to assign V, D and J genes, CDR3 length, and insertions or deletions at six rearrangement sites. Within each subset, clonotype counts were normalized to sorted cell number, and only after that were true diversity and Gini coefficients computed with the tcR R package. The overlap coefficient, calculated on TCRB nucleotide sequences, was used to quantify repertoire sharing. Out-of-frame TCRB sequences from naive cells were analyzed to stand in for the pre-selection repertoire. The table was pulled from immuneACCESS by TCRdb, which kept in-frame rearrangements only. Such tables lose some clones; where checked, under half of the loss comes from unresolved V genes, and the rest has no known cause. From that table come the V and J calls and clone size; the DNA was used to work out D and trimming. For this sample the table gives about 350,000 clones, of which around a fifth were detected only once. The ten largest clones add up to 0.044% of the sample.

From each donor, a single peripheral blood sample of about 120 mL on average was drawn into heparinised tubes. Using a panel that included CD45RO, CCR7, CD25, CD127, CD95 and CD27, naive, central memory, regulatory and stem cell-like memory CD4+ T cells were sorted on a BD FACSAria II. Every sorted population had a purity above 95%. PBMCs were isolated right away by Lymphoprep density gradient centrifugation and were stained directly, without culture. So that batch effects would be minimized, each experiment stained and sorted samples in pairs, pairing one healthy donor with one patient. The sample originates from a study of beta chain features in type 1 diabetes (dated by TCRdb to the late 2010s). About the investigation overall: Mean age, gender distribution, total cell number and subset yield did not differ between patients and healthy donors. A total of some 100,000,000 sorted cells were examined across all samples, and the number of cells per subset was strongly correlated with RNA yield. The study compared the TCRB repertoires of sorted circulating CD4+ T cell subsets in recently diagnosed type 1 diabetes patients with those in matched healthy donors. Whereas all 30 or so donors provided naive and central memory subsets, regulatory and stem cell-like memory subsets were isolated from just 8 patients and about 8 healthy donors.

Broad study findings and their caveats: In all four CD4+ subsets, TCRB CDR3 length was moderately but significantly shorter in type 1 diabetes patients. Because cDNA rather than genomic DNA was sequenced, highly expressing activated cells could have been over-represented, although no difference in activation and CD3 levels was found between groups. Shorter templates might have been favored by PCR, but patient and control samples were amplified and corrected together, so both groups would have been affected equally by any skew. Naive, central memory and regulatory TCRB repertoires appeared to be more similar among patients than among healthy donors. Fewer insertions and more nucleotide deletions at VDJ recombination sites were observed in patients with type 1 diabetes, implying thymic rearrangement abnormalities. Because small numbers of individuals were included in the HLA sub-analyses, any influence of HLA type on TCRB rearrangement was left unresolved.

Including the terminal cysteine and phenylalanine, the CDR3 comprises 14 residues. Of all the DNA, just the CDR3 is kept, 42 bases in frame from base 1. CDR1 and CDR2, per the germline V gene (reference sequence), are GTSNPN and SVGIG. The junction shows trimming of 2 bases on V and 5 bases on J, and the gene matches do not reach 6 bases of it. The clonotype comes from a young woman in good health. Sequencing input: naive CD4+ T cells from blood. The sample's cell subset or site, from its label and the paper: true naive CD4+ T cells. The chain employs TRBV30 and TRBJ1-5, and 7 junctional nucleotides match TRBD1. The sequence in DNA is TGTGCCTGGAGTCTCGACAGGGTTTATCAGCCCCAGCATTTT. Its protein reads: CAWSLDRVYQPQHF.